The 26 T cell receptor beta chains below were found in one sample sequenced in a study of graft-versus-host responses after intestinal transplantation. Their target antigens are unknown. Clones were read by immunoSEQ multiplex PCR, and TCRdb kept only the in-frame ones, dropping some. The table shows tens of thousands of clones, with around 96% occurring only once. Sequenced material: unstimulated CD8+ T cells sorted from spleen or lymph node cells, taken before transplant. The origin of the receptors is a human donor who was the organ donor for an intestinal transplant.

CDR3 sequence (DNA): TGTGCCAGCAGCGGGACAGGGCAGGGCTACACCTTC. The encoded protein is CASSGTGQGYTF. The chain uses TRBV27 and TRBJ1-2, with TRBD1 identical over 9 bases. The CDR3 spans 12 residues. Trimming cost V 6 bases and J 8 bases; bases outside gene matches: 4. Germline V lookup: CDR1 MNHEY, CDR2 SMNVEV (reference sequence).

The chain combines TRBV28 with TRBJ2-7, with TRBD1 matching 10 bases. Germline V lookup: CDR1 MDHEN, CDR2 SYDVKM. J lost 5 bases, V lost 6 bases, and 7 bases had no gene match. This CDR3 region has 14 residues. CDR3 nucleotides: TGTGCCAGCAGGACAGGGGGCGCGCAGAACGAGCAGTACTTC. Its translation is CASRTGGAQNEQYF.

CDR3 loop: CASSWGMDIARAQYF. Written as DNA, the CDR3 is TGTGCCAGCAGCTGGGGGATGGATATAGCGCGGGCCCAGTACTTC. The rearrangement links TRBV5-4 to TRBJ2-5; perhaps D is TRBD1 or TRBD2 (5 bases each). The CDR3 has 15 amino acids. Trimming left V 3 bases short and J 9 bases short, with 21 bases between. Germline V gene data show CDR1 as SGHNT and CDR2 as YYREEE (reference sequence). The full variable domain, in which reference TRBV5-4 and TRBJ2-5 provide the parts outside the CDR3, is ETGVTQSPTHLIKTRGQQVTLRCSSQSGHNTVSWYQQALGQGPQFIFQYYREEENGRGNFPPRFSGLQFPNYSSELNVNALELDDSALYLCASSWGMDIARAQYFGPGTRLLVL.

The V call is TRBV4-2, the J call TRBJ1-4, with D maybe TRBD1 (5 bases). Germline-derived CDR1 and CDR2 are LGHNA and YNFKEQ. The CDR3 runs 21 residues. V dropped 1 base and J dropped 4 bases, with 28 bases sitting between them. The DNA for the CDR3 is TGTGCCAGCAGCCAAGGAAAATGGTATACGGAACAGGCGGGGGATAATGAAAAACTGTTTTTT. Amino acid sequence: CASSQGKWYTEQAGDNEKLFF.

This chain links TRBV11-2 with TRBJ2-1; 7 nucleotides line up with TRBD2. The germline V gene has CDR1 SGHAT and CDR2 FQNNGV. The CDR3 is 16 residues long. Trimming at V came to 3 bases and at J to 2 bases, leaving 7 bases not matched to a gene. The CDR3 region is CASSFPRSGAYNEQFF. The CDR3 DNA is TGTGCCAGCAGCTTCCCAAGGAGCGGGGCCTACAATGAGCAGTTCTTC.

This clone was seen once. CDR3 coding DNA: TGTGCCTGGAGTTTCTGGGGGGCTAGGGTCAATGAGCAGTTCTTC. Its translation: CAWSFWGARVNEQFF. The J gene is TRBJ2-1, the V gene TRBV30; D may correspond to TRBD1 or TRBD2 (6 bases each). Germline assignment: CDR1 GTSNPN and CDR2 SVGIG (reference sequence). Trimming left V 2 bases short and J 6 bases short, with 17 bases between. The CDR3 has 15 residues.

This clone was picked up one time. The CDR3 sequence is CASSLSSVYEQYF. The CDR3 nucleotides are TGTGCCAGCAGTTTATCGAGTGTCTACGAGCAGTACTTC. The gene calls are TRBV27 and TRBJ2-5; unclear D gene. The closer fit of TRBJ2-7 to the DNA end suggests the J call may be wrong. This CDR3 spans 13 amino acids. Germline CDR1 and CDR2: MNHEY and SMNVEV (reference sequence).

The V gene is TRBV9, the J gene TRBJ1-5; D is unclear. The CDR3 length is 14 residues. Germline V gene data show CDR1 as SGDLS and CDR2 as YYNGEE. V was trimmed by 5 bases and J by 2 bases, leaving 11 bases between them. The CDR3 reads CASSSGSGNQPQHF. The DNA of the CDR3 is TGTGCCAGCAGTTCGGGCTCGGGCAATCAGCCCCAGCATTTT.

The chain uses TRBV7-2 and TRBJ1-1, with D tentatively TRBD1 (6 bases). CDR3 length equals 14 residues. CDR1 and CDR2 from the germline V gene are SGHTA and FQGNSA. V shed 1 base and J shed 4 bases, with 10 bases lying between them. The DNA of the CDR3 is TGTGCCAGCAGCTTAGACAGGGAAGTCACTGAAGCTTTCTTT. Translated: CASSLDREVTEAFF.

The chain couples TRBV27 to TRBJ2-7; TRBD2 matches at 8 bases. V shed 5 bases and J 2 bases; nucleotides not matched to a gene: 8. This CDR3 has 15 amino acids. Germline assignment: CDR1 MNHEY and CDR2 SMNVEV (reference sequence). The CDR3 is CASSGDSGAAYEQYF. CDR3 DNA sequence: TGTGCCAGCAGTGGGGATAGCGGGGCAGCCTACGAGCAGTACTTC.

V usage is TRBV7-9 and J usage is TRBJ2-1; 12 bases are shared with TRBD2. The germline V gene encodes CDR1 SEHNR and CDR2 FQNEAQ (reference sequence). The CDR3 consists of 15 residues. With 2 bases clipped from V and 9 bases from J, the junction kept 5 bases outside the gene matches. DNA of the CDR3: TGTGCCAGCAGCTTAAGCCTAGCGGGGGGGCTTGAGCAGTTCTTC. Translation: CASSLSLAGGLEQFF.

The chain couples TRBV6-5 to TRBJ1-4, with D unclear. This CDR3 spans 15 amino acids. V dropped 6 bases and J dropped 4 bases, with 15 bases sitting between them. Germline V gene data show CDR1 as MNHEY and CDR2 as SVGAGI. CDR3 coding DNA: TGTGCCAGCAGCCACTTACCCGATCGTAATGAAAAACTGTTTTTT. Protein: CASSHLPDRNEKLFF.

This clone was seen just once. V usage is TRBV7-9 and J usage is TRBJ2-7; possibly TRBD1 or TRBD2 for D (5 bases each). Germline CDR1 and CDR2: SEHNR and FQNEAQ (reference sequence). The CDR3 consists of 14 residues. The V gene lost 5 bases and the J gene lost 2 bases, with 13 bases spanning the gap. CDR3 loop: CASSMPGRAYEQYF. In nucleotides, the CDR3 is TGTGCCAGCAGCATGCCGGGACGGGCCTACGAGCAGTACTTC.

V usage is TRBV5-4 and J usage is TRBJ1-6; D possibly corresponds to TRBD1 (6 bases). V shed 1 base and J shed 7 bases, with 12 bases lying between them. In germline, CDR1 is SGHNT, CDR2 YYREEE (reference sequence). The CDR3 runs 15 residues. The CDR3 nucleotides are TGTGCCAGCAGCTTGCCAGGGGTCGGGAATTCACCCCTCCACTTT. It translates to CASSLPGVGNSPLHF.

The chain couples TRBV7-3 to TRBJ2-3; TRBD2 matches 8 bases. CDR1 SGHTA and CDR2 FQGTGA come from the germline V gene. The CDR3 contains 15 residues. The junction had 10 bases not matched to a gene; V was cut back by 5 bases and J by 6 bases. CDR3 DNA: TGTGCCAGCAGCCCCCTAACGGGGGGGCTGGATACGCAGTATTTT. It encodes CASSPLTGGLDTQYF. The full variable domain, rest sourced from reference TRBV7-3 and TRBJ2-3, is GAGVSQTPSNKVTEKGKYVELRCDPISGHTALYWYRQSLGQGPEFLIYFQGTGAADDSGLPNDRFFAVRPEGSVSTLKIQRTERGDSAVYLCASSPLTGGLDTQYFGPGTRLTVL.

This clone was seen a single time. V usage is TRBV14 and J usage is TRBJ1-1; TRBD1 matches 8 bases. V shed 4 bases, J shed 6 bases, and the junction held 7 bases outside the gene matches. CDR1 SGHDN and CDR2 FVKESK come from the germline V gene. This CDR3 is 14 amino acids long. CDR3 sequence (DNA): TGTGCCAGCAGCCTGACAGGGGTGATGGCTGAAGCTTTCTTT. This codes for CASSLTGVMAEAFF.

The genes are TRBV27 and TRBJ1-5; D not certain. The germline CDR1 and CDR2 sequences are MNHEY and SMNVEV (reference sequence). Between the trimmed V and J ends, which lost 2 bases and 0 bases, there was a span of 8 bases. The CDR3 has 15 residues. The CDR3 region is CASSLRGYSNQPQHF. The CDR3 nucleotides are TGTGCCAGCAGTTTAAGAGGGTATAGCAATCAGCCCCAGCATTTT.

This clone has just one count. The chain recombines TRBV11-2 with TRBJ2-7, with 9 bases lining up with TRBD2. The germline V gene encodes CDR1 SGHAT and CDR2 FQNNGV. The CDR3 length is 17 residues. Trimming cost V 3 bases and J 2 bases; bases outside gene matches: 11. The CDR3 protein is CASSLGIFAGGTYEQYF. The CDR3 coding sequence is TGTGCCAGCAGCTTGGGGATCTTTGCGGGGGGGACCTACGAGCAGTACTTC.

V and J are TRBV9 and TRBJ1-1, with a tentative D call TRBD1 (5 bases). The germline V gene has CDR1 SGDLS and CDR2 YYNGEE. The length of the CDR3 is 13 residues. V was cut by 7 bases and J by 0 bases, with 10 bases left in between. The CDR3 reads CASGTDMNTEAFF. In nucleotides, the CDR3 is TGTGCCAGCGGGACGGACATGAACACTGAAGCTTTCTTT.

V is TRBV10-2 and J is TRBJ2-3; D may be TRBD1 (6 bases). Germline values: CDR1 WSHSY, CDR2 SAAADI. The ends were cut back, 6 bases at V and 2 bases at J, with 12 bases in the middle. The CDR3 covers 14 residues. CDR3 nucleotide sequence: TGCGCCAGCAGCGCACGGACAGTCACAGATACGCAGTATTTT. Translated, it gives CASSARTVTDTQYF.

The V and J genes are TRBV19 and TRBJ1-1; D may be TRBD1 (5 bases). The CDR3 totals 14 residues. Germline CDR1 LNHDA, CDR2 SQIVND (reference sequence). Trimming took 4 bases from V and 3 from J, leaving 12 bases between them. This chain's CDR3 is CASSTRGGDTEAFF. In nucleotides, the CDR3 is TGTGCCAGTAGTACACGCGGAGGGGACACTGAAGCTTTCTTT.

The gene calls are TRBV10-1 and TRBJ2-1, with TRBD2 matching 10 bases. The CDR3 has 17 residues. Germline-derived CDR1 and CDR2 are WNHNN and SYGVQD (reference sequence). Germline trimming cut 4 bases from V and 4 bases from J; bases unmatched to any gene: 10. The chain's CDR3 is CASSGSFSGGTYNEQFF. The CDR3 coding sequence is TGCGCCAGCAGTGGGTCTTTTAGCGGGGGGACGTACAATGAGCAGTTCTTC.

The V gene is TRBV10-3, the J gene TRBJ1-1; D possibly corresponds to TRBD1 (5 bases). V was pared by 3 bases and J by 4 bases, with 12 bases between. The V gene's germline CDR1 is ENHRY and CDR2 SYGVKD. This CDR3 has 14 residues. CDR3 sequence reads: CAISDGRVSTEAFF. The CDR3 DNA follows: TGTGCCATCAGTGATGGCAGGGTTTCCACTGAAGCTTTCTTT.

This rearrangement joins TRBV5-6 to TRBJ2-7; D ambiguous. Germline CDR1 and CDR2: SGHDT and YYEEEE. There are 15 residues in the CDR3. V was trimmed by 2 bases and J by 1 base, leaving 13 bases between them. CDR3: CASSFPRGESYEQYF. In nucleotides, the CDR3 is TGTGCCAGCAGCTTTCCCCGAGGCGAGTCCTACGAGCAGTACTTC.

This CDR3 reads CASSFRRDLKNIQYF. The CDR3 DNA reads as TGTGCCAGCAGCTTCCGGAGGGACCTCAAAAACATTCAGTACTTC. The chain recombines TRBV13 with TRBJ2-4; D is possibly TRBD2 (6 bases). Looked up from germline, CDR1 is PRHDT and CDR2 is FYEKMQ (reference sequence). V gave up 3 bases and J gave up 3 bases, with 12 bases separating them. CDR3 length equals 15 residues.

This clone has only one observation. This sequence joins TRBV2 and TRBJ1-3; 7 bases are a match to TRBD1. The CDR3 loop spans 14 amino acids. Trimming at V came to 3 bases and at J to 1 base, leaving 0 bases not matched to a gene. Germline CDR1 reads SNHLY; CDR2 reads FYNNEI. The CDR3 spells CASSETGSGNTIYF. CDR3 nucleotides: TGTGCCAGCAGTGAGACAGGGTCTGGAAACACCATATATTTT.